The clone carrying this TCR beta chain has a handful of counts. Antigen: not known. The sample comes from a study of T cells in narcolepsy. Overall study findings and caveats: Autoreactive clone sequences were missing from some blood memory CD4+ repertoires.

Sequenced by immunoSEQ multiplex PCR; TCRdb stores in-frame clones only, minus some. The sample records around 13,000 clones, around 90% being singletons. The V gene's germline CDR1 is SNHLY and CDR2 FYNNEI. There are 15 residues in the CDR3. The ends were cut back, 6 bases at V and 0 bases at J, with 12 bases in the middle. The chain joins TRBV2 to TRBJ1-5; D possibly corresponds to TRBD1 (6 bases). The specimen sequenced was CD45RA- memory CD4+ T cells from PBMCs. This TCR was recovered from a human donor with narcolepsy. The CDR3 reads CASSLGAASNQPQHF. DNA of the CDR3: TGTGCCAGCAGCTTGGGGGCAGCTAGCAATCAGCCCCAGCATTTT.